This T cell receptor (beta chain) was sequenced during a study of cytotoxic CD8 clonotypes in ibrutinib-treated CLL (dated by TCRdb to about 2021). At the level of the whole study: The cohort was composed of approximately 11 relapsed/refractory and roughly 16 treatment-naive patients; IGHV unmutated status was identified in 17 to 18 patients. Partial responses were observed in some 24 patients and complete responses in 2; after a median follow-up of around 68 months, remission was maintained in approximately 15 patients and progression was observed in roughly 12. Samples at response were collected after a median of about twelve months of treatment, with a range of about 6 to 36 months. On average, each sample had approximately 250,000 productive templates and tens of thousands of productive rearrangements. Longitudinal samples were obtainable from about 30% of the roughly 86 participants in the trial. Cryopreserved peripheral blood mononuclear cells were obtained before treatment, at response, and at either sustained remission or disease progression. Every sample from remission and from progressive disease was obtained while the patients were still on ibrutinib. General findings and caveats noted by the study authors: Sustained-remission and progressing patients did not have matched sampling times, and lymph node repertoires were not examined. At baseline, clonality was higher than in age-matched healthy donors and showed a strong correlation with circulating CD8+ T-cell counts. Clonality rose at ibrutinib response, remained stable during sustained remission, and dropped back toward baseline at progression. Public clonotypes were rare and either contracted or stayed stable during treatment, and the rise in clonality at ibrutinib response reflected the expansion of private clonotypes.

With respect to this clone: The clone's antigen remains unknown. No base-level quality is on record; no much larger clone is a single base apart.

On a MiSeq, deep resolution sequencing aimed for a depth between 1 in 1 million and 1 in 200,000 T cells, with each clonotype covered approximately 10x on average. TCR beta libraries were generated with the immunoSEQ hsTCRB Kit. The paper's data handling went like this. ImmunoSEQ Data Assistant and ImmunoSEQ Analyzer were used for data analysis, and V, D and J genes were assigned according to IMGT definitions. Clonality, which ranges from 0 to 1, was calculated by subtracting the normalized Shannon entropy of productive rearrangement frequencies from one. Only overrepresented clonotypes making up at least 0.05% of the repertoire of each patient were included in the public clonotype analysis. Some 13 repertoires from age-matched healthy donors, obtained from immuneACCESS, served as clonality controls. The clones in this table, taken by TCRdb from immuneACCESS, are in-frame only. Not every clone is retained; where verified, under half of the shortfall comes from an unresolved V gene, and the cause of the rest is unknown. V and J calls and clone size are copied from that table; D and trimming were computed from the DNA. The sample table shows about 200,000 clones, and 60% to 80% are seen once. Of the sample, roughly 6.4% falls within the top ten clones.

The time point tag for this specimen amounts to: 12 to 13 months on ibrutinib. For TCR beta library preparation, approximately 2.2 micrograms of genomic DNA were isolated from cryopreserved PBMCs. High-throughput TCR beta sequencing was performed on longitudinal blood samples from CLL patients receiving ibrutinib monotherapy. The patients took part in an open-label, single-center phase 2 trial of ibrutinib monotherapy. Deletion took 5 bases off V and 5 bases off J, with a span of 13 bases between the germline ends. The CDR3 sequence holds 13 residues, the cysteine and phenylalanine included. Only CDR3 DNA is held: 39 bases, read in frame from base 1. Via the germline V gene (reference sequence), CDR1 is LNHDA and CDR2 SQIVND.

Specimen: PBMCs, collected after 12 months of ibrutinib treatment. The chain employs TRBV19 and TRBJ2-7, with the D call perhaps TRBD1 or TRBD2, each one matching 7 bases. The clonotype was recovered from a human donor with chronic lymphocytic leukemia. The sequenced DNA: TGTGCCAGTAGTTACAGGGGAGGGGACGAGCAGTACTTC. The resulting protein is CASSYRGGDEQYF.